The clone carrying this TCR beta chain showed up just a few times. Antigen: not known. After removal of 4 bases from V and 0 bases from J, the junction contained 5 bases not matched to a gene. CDR1 is LGHNA and CDR2 is YNFKEQ in the germline V gene. The length of the CDR3 is 16 residues. This sample was taken from a study of CD8+ T cells in alopecia areata. Study-level background: Tofacitinib was taken orally by treated patients, and the dose was 5 to 10 mg twice daily. Study findings and constraints: Scalp specimens additionally yield sequences from normal skin's resident alphabeta T cells. In scalp and blood, many expanded lesional clones persisted during tofacitinib.

The sequencing template was cDNA reverse transcribed from extracted RNA. Profiled with immunoSEQ multiplex PCR; TCRdb holds only in-frame clones, not every one. The sample comprises 180,000 or so clones, roughly 60% of which are singletons, and about 5.1% rests with the top ten. Treatment defined: oral pan-JAK inhibitor, 5-10 mg twice daily. This sequence originates from a human donor with alopecia areata. The V and J genes are TRBV4-2 and TRBJ2-2, with 7 bases lining up with TRBD1. The specimen comprised CD4+ T cells sorted from blood, sampled at week 24, from a patient treated with tofacitinib. The CDR3 region is CASSRLGQSNTGELFF. The CDR3 nucleotides read TGTGCCAGCAGCCGACTGGGACAGTCGAACACCGGGGAGCTGTTTTTT.